Each of the 23 T cell receptor beta chains below was sequenced from the same sample in a study of T cells of healthy individuals. TCRdb independently ran MiXCR on the 5' RACE reads; one entry per CDR3 protein. The top ten hold approximately 4.8% of the sample, which has about 63,000 distinct CDR3 sequences, 16% seen once. These receptors all stem from a human donor in good health.

This clonotype was observed many times. The V and J genes are TRBV6-5 and TRBJ2-1; unclear D gene. Germline V CDR1 and CDR2: MNHEY, SVGAGI. Trimming removed 5 bases from V and 4 bases from J, with 18 bases in between. The CDR3 is 16 residues long. The DNA for the CDR3 is TGTGCCAGCAGTCCCTTTGTAGGATCCCCTTACAATGAGCAGTTCTTC. Translation gives CASSPFVGSPYNEQFF.

The chain employs TRBV29-1 and TRBJ2-7; D uncertain. Germline assignment: CDR1 SQVTM and CDR2 ANQGSEA. The CDR3 extends over 11 amino acids. The ends were cut back, 0 bases at V and 6 bases at J, with 6 bases in the middle. This chain's CDR3 is CSVEDRAEQYF. The CDR3 region has the DNA TGCAGCGTTGAAGATAGGGCCGAGCAGTACTTC.

The sample holds many counts of this clonotype. This chain uses TRBV5-6 with TRBJ2-5, with 9 bases matching TRBD1. With 2 bases clipped from V and 4 bases from J, the junction kept 3 bases outside the gene matches. CDR1 SGHDT and CDR2 YYEEEE come from the germline V gene. The CDR3 is 14 residues long. The CDR3 is CASSLTGGGETQYF. The CDR3 DNA reads as TGTGCCAGCAGCTTAACAGGGGGCGGAGAGACCCAGTACTTC.

This clonotype was counted ten times or more. The J gene is TRBJ2-1, the V gene TRBV12-3 or TRBV12-4; 8 nucleotides match TRBD2. There are 18 residues in the CDR3. With 7 bases clipped from V and 0 bases from J, the junction kept 14 bases outside the gene matches. CDR3 residues: CASTRYGGGPSSYNEQFF. CDR3 in DNA: TGTGCCAGCACCCGTTACGGGGGGGGCCCTAGCTCCTACAATGAGCAGTTCTTC.

The V and J genes are TRBV4-1 and TRBJ2-7, with 7 bases fitting TRBD1. Trimming took 0 bases from V and 5 from J; bases not matched to a gene: 10. The CDR3 runs to 16 residues. Germline lookup yields CDR1 MGHRA and CDR2 YSYEKL. The CDR3 nucleotides are TGCGCCAGCAGCCAAGACATTATACAGGGGAATCACGAGCAGTACTTC. Protein sequence: CASSQDIIQGNHEQYF.

In this sample, this clonotype turned up many times. The chain has TRBV11-2 and TRBJ2-7; D tentatively fits TRBD1 or TRBD2 (5 bases each). There are 13 residues in the CDR3. V was trimmed by 4 bases and J by 5 bases, leaving 12 bases between them. Per the germline V gene, CDR1 is SGHAT and CDR2 is FQNNGV. The CDR3 coding sequence is TGTGCCAGCAGCTCGGGACCTCGGGACGAGCAGTACTTC. Protein product: CASSSGPRDEQYF.

This clonotype was detected ten times or more. V is TRBV4-1 and J is TRBJ1-2, with D tentatively TRBD1 (5 bases). This CDR3 has 15 amino acids. Germline V gene sequence: CDR1 MGHRA, CDR2 YSYEKL. V was pared by 0 bases and J by 5 bases, with 13 bases between. DNA of the CDR3: TGCGCCAGCAGCCAAGAACGGGGGAACCAGTATGGCTACACCTTC. Protein sequence: CASSQERGNQYGYTF.

This clonotype was recorded many times. The chain links TRBV18 to TRBJ2-5; D is undetermined. There are 13 residues in the CDR3. V gave up 2 bases and J gave up 5 bases, with 9 bases separating them. Germline CDR1 is KGHSH and CDR2 is LQKENI. The CDR3 coding sequence is TGTGCCAGCTCACCAAGACGTTCGGAGACCCAGTACTTC. It translates to CASSPRRSETQYF. The variable domain in full, with the rest retrieved from reference TRBV18 and TRBJ2-5, is NAGVMQNPRHLVRRRGQEARLRCSPMKGHSHVYWYRQLPEEGLKFMVYLQKENIIDESGMPKERFSAEFPKEGPSILRIQQVVRGDSAAYFCASSPRRSETQYFGPGTRLLVL.

This clonotype came up many times. This chain uses TRBV4-1 with TRBJ2-5; 8 bases match TRBD1. CDR1 and CDR2 (germline): MGHRA, YSYEKL. The CDR3 is 17 residues long. The J segment lost 3 bases and the V segment lost 1 base, leaving 10 bases of the junction unmatched. The CDR3 loop reads CASSQAKDRANEETQYF. For the CDR3, the DNA is TGCGCCAGCAGCCAAGCAAAGGACAGGGCTAACGAAGAGACCCAGTACTTC.

V and J are TRBV3-1 and TRBJ2-1; the match to TRBD1 covers 7 bases. The CDR3 is made up of 15 amino acids. After removal of 0 bases from V and 6 bases from J, the junction contained 5 bases not matched to a gene. In germline, CDR1 is LGHDT, CDR2 YNNKEL (reference sequence). The CDR3 is CASSQDPQGFNEQFF. CDR3 DNA: TGTGCCAGCAGCCAAGATCCACAGGGGTTCAATGAGCAGTTCTTC.

CDR3 amino acids: CASSLFSGAKNIQYF. The DNA of the CDR3 is TGTGCCAGCAGCCTCTTTTCCGGCGCCAAAAACATTCAGTACTTC. V is TRBV5-4 and J is TRBJ2-4; D gene unclear. The germline V gene has CDR1 SGHNT and CDR2 YYREEE (reference sequence). There are 15 residues in the CDR3. Trimming cost V 4 bases and J 1 base, with 12 bases left between them. Full variable domain (rest looked up from reference TRBV5-4 and TRBJ2-4): ETGVTQSPTHLIKTRGQQVTLRCSSQSGHNTVSWYQQALGQGPQFIFQYYREEENGRGNFPPRFSGLQFPNYSSELNVNALELDDSALYLCASSLFSGAKNIQYFGAGTRLSVL.

The chain couples TRBV6-5 to TRBJ2-3; D gene uncertain. Germline V gene sequence: CDR1 MNHEY, CDR2 SVGAGI. CDR3 length: 14 residues. V gave up 6 bases and J gave up 0 bases, with 10 bases separating them. Written as DNA, the CDR3 is TGTGCCAGCAGAGGATCCTATAGCACAGATACGCAGTATTTT. Encoded protein: CASRGSYSTDTQYF.

This clonotype was detected a few times. The chain combines TRBV6-5 with TRBJ1-1; possible D gene TRBD1, 6 bases. V was pared by 6 bases and J by 0 bases, with 8 bases between. This CDR3 region has 13 residues. Germline CDR1 and CDR2: MNHEY and SVGAGI. The DNA of the CDR3 is TGTGCCAGCAGGGACAGCTTGAACACTGAAGCTTTCTTT. It yields the protein CASRDSLNTEAFF.

This clonotype was detected ten times or more. The chain carries TRBV28 and TRBJ2-1, with D perhaps TRBD2 (6 bases). CDR3 length: 13 residues. With 5 bases removed from V and 10 bases from J, the gap between germline ends came to 15 bases. The germline V gene encodes CDR1 MDHEN and CDR2 SYDVKM. In nucleotides, the CDR3 is TGTGCCAGCAGTCTACCACTAGCATCGGAGCAGTTCTTC. Its protein is CASSLPLASEQFF.

This clonotype was counted many times. The chain couples TRBV28 to TRBJ1-5, with D hard to call. V was clipped by 5 bases and J by 7 bases, with 15 bases between them. The CDR3 loop spans 14 amino acids. Per the germline V gene, CDR1 is MDHEN and CDR2 is SYDVKM. The CDR3 spells CASSTRRKLQPQHF. The CDR3 coding sequence is TGTGCCAGCAGTACACGGAGGAAGCTCCAGCCCCAGCATTTT.

The chain links TRBV27 to TRBJ2-1; TRBD2 matches 8 bases. The length of the CDR3 is 18 residues. The V gene end was trimmed by 0 bases and the J gene end by 1 base; junction bases not matched to a gene: 8. The germline V gene has CDR1 MNHEY and CDR2 SMNVEV (reference sequence). The DNA for the CDR3 is TGTGCCAGCAGTTTATCGGGGATCGGGGGGGAGTCCTACAATGAGCAGTTCTTC. Its protein product is CASSLSGIGGESYNEQFF.

This chain uses TRBV20-1 with TRBJ2-7, with D possibly matching TRBD1 (6 bases). Trimming removed 7 bases at V and 7 bases at J, with 17 bases between. Germline V gene data show CDR1 as DFQATT and CDR2 as SNEGSKA (reference sequence). The CDR3 consists of 12 residues. CDR3 protein: CSVQQGPREQYF. The CDR3 bases are TGCAGTGTACAACAGGGCCCGAGGGAGCAGTACTTC.

V usage is TRBV5-1 and J usage is TRBJ1-5; no firm D call. The germline CDR1 and CDR2 sequences are SGHRS and YFSETQ. The CDR3 loop spans 14 amino acids. Trimming cost V 0 bases and J 4 bases, with 8 bases left between them. The CDR3 coding sequence is TGCGCCAGCAGCTTGGGGGGTGAGAATCAGCCCCAGCATTTT. It codes for CASSLGGENQPQHF.

V is TRBV18 and J is TRBJ2-1; possibly TRBD2 for D (5 bases). CDR1 KGHSH and CDR2 LQKENI come from the germline V gene. CDR3 length: 12 residues. Trimming stripped 3 bases from V and 12 bases from J, with 12 bases between. This CDR3 is CASSPVFEGQFF. CDR3 bases: TGTGCCAGCTCACCGGTGTTCGAGGGGCAGTTCTTC.

This clonotype appeared many times. The chain couples TRBV19 to TRBJ1-4; 7 nucleotides agree with TRBD1. This CDR3 spans 19 amino acids. The junction had 13 bases not matched to a gene; V was cut back by 3 bases and J by 0 bases. The germline V gene encodes CDR1 LNHDA and CDR2 SQIVND (reference sequence). The CDR3 here is CASSINRVGTDATNEKLFF. The CDR3 DNA is TGTGCCAGTAGTATCAACAGGGTAGGGACAGATGCAACTAATGAAAAACTGTTTTTT.

In its sample, this clonotype was seen a few times. The chain combines TRBV19 with TRBJ2-1; tentatively, D is TRBD2 (6 bases). The CDR3 consists of 13 residues. V was pared by 4 bases and J by 7 bases, with 11 bases between. CDR1 is LNHDA and CDR2 is SQIVND in the germline V gene (reference sequence). The CDR3 DNA follows: TGTGCCAGTAGTACGACTAGAGGTAATGAGCAGTTCTTC. Residues: CASSTTRGNEQFF.

Regarding this clonotype: This may be a read error: a much more frequent sequence differs by one nucleotide. The V call is TRBV20-1, the J call TRBJ2-3; maybe TRBD2 (5 bases). Germline assignment: CDR1 DFQATT and CDR2 SNEGSKA (reference sequence). This CDR3 region has 11 residues. CDR3 region: CSAKELDMQYF. In DNA form, the CDR3 reads TGCAGTGCTAAGGAACTAGATATGCAGTATTTT.

In its sample, this clonotype was seen a few times. The V and J genes are TRBV12-3 or TRBV12-4 and TRBJ2-1; TRBD1 agrees at 8 bases. V was pared by 7 bases and J by 7 bases, with 6 bases of the junction left unmatched. The CDR3 runs to 13 residues. The CDR3 reads CASKLTGGNEQFF. CDR3 nucleotide sequence: TGTGCCAGCAAACTAACAGGGGGAAATGAGCAGTTCTTC.